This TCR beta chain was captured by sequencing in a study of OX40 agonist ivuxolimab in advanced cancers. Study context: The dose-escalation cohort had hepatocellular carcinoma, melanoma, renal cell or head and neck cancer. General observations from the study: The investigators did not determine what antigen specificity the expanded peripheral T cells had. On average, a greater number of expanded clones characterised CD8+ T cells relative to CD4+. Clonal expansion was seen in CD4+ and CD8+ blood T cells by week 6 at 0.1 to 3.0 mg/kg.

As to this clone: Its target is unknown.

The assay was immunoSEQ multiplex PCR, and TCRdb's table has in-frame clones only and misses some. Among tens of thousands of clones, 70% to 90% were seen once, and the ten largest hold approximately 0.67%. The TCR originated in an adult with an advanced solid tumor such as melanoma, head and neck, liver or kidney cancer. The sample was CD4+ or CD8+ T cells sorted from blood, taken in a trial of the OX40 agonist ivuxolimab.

CDR3 residues: CASSSGMGTEAFF. The CDR3 bases are TGTGCCAGCAGTTCAGGGATGGGCACTGAAGCTTTCTTT. The J gene is TRBJ1-1, the V gene TRBV6-5, with a weak D call TRBD1 (5 bases). V dropped 4 bases and J dropped 4 bases, with 10 bases sitting between them. The germline V gene encodes CDR1 MNHEY and CDR2 SVGAGI. This CDR3 has 13 residues.